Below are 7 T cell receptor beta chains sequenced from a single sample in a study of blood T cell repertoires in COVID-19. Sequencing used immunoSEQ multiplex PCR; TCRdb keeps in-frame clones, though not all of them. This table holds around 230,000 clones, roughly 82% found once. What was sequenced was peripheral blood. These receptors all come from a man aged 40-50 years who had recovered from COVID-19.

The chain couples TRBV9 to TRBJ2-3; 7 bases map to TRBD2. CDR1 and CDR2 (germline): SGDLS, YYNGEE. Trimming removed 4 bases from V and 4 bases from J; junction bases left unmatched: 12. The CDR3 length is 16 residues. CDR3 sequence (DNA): TGTGCCAGCAGCCCATTATGGGGGGGGGTAGCAGATACGCAGTATTTT. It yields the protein CASSPLWGGVADTQYF.

CDR3 coding DNA: TGCGCCAGCAGCCAAGAGCAGGGAGGAAACACCATATATTTT. Its protein product is CASSQEQGGNTIYF. The chain carries TRBV4-1 and TRBJ1-3, with D possibly TRBD1 on 5 matching bases. Germline V gene sequence: CDR1 MGHRA, CDR2 YSYEKL. The V end lost 0 bases, the J end lost 4 bases, and 7 bases lay between the germline ends. This CDR3 is built from 14 residues.

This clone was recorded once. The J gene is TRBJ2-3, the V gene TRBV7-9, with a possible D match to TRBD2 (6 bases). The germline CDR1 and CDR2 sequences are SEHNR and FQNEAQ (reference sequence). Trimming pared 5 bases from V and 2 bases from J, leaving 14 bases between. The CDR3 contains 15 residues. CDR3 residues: CASSPWASDTDTQYF. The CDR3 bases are TGTGCCAGCAGCCCATGGGCTAGCGACACAGATACGCAGTATTTT. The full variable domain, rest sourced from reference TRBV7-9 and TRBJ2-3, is DTGVSQNPRHKITKRGQNVTFRCDPISEHNRLYWYRQTLGQGPEFLTYFQNEAQLEKSRLLSDRFSAERPKGSFSTLEIQRTEQGDSAMYLCASSPWASDTDTQYFGPGTRLTVL.

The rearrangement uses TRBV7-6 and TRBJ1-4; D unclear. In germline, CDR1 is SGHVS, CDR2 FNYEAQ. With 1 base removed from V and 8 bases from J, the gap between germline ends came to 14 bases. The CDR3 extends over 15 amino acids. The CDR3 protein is CASSLGPGVHEKLFF. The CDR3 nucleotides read TGTGCCAGCAGCTTAGGTCCCGGGGTACACGAAAAACTGTTTTTT.

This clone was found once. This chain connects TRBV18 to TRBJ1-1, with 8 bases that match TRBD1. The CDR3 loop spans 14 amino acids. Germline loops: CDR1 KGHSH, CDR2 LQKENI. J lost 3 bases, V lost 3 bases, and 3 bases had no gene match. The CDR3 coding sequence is TGTGCCAGCTCACCTACGACAGGGGACACTGAAGCTTTCTTT. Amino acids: CASSPTTGDTEAFF.

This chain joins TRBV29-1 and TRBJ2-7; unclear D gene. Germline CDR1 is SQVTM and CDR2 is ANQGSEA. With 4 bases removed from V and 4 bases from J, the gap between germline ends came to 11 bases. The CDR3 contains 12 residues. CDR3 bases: TGCAGCGTTGCCTTCACAGAGTACGAGCAGTACTTC. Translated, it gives CSVAFTEYEQYF.

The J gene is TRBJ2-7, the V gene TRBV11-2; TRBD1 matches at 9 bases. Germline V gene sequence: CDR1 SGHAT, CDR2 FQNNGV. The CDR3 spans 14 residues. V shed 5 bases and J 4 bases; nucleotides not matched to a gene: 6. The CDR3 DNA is TGTGCCAGCAGCCCAGACAGGGGGGGTTACGAGCAGTACTTC. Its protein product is CASSPDRGGYEQYF.